Included here is one T cell receptor (beta chain) sequence, with context. Its matching antigen is unknown. The source of the sample is a study of radiation and T cells in renal cell carcinoma. Looking at the study overall: Nephrectomy followed 15 Gy stereotactic body radiation by 4 weeks.

Study results and caveats: No pretreatment tumor biopsies were available for baseline clonotypes. In blood, top tumor clones expanded by 2 weeks, shrinking by 4.

CDR1 and CDR2 from the germline V gene are SGHAT and FQNNGV. J lost 2 bases, V lost 4 bases, and 5 bases had no gene match. The CDR3 runs to 14 residues. Time point specified: baseline pretreatment blood. Stated treatment: 15 Gy SBRT to primary tumor, nephrectomy 4 weeks later. The tumor was a clear cell renal cell carcinoma. Clones were sequenced by immunoSEQ multiplex PCR, and TCRdb holds only the in-frame ones, with some missing. The repertoire holds 130,000 or so clones, with less than 85% as singletons. This sample comprised blood, obtained from a patient whose treatment included radiotherapy and nephrectomy. The TCR originated in a woman aged 45-59 years with renal cell carcinoma. The chain couples TRBV11-2 to TRBJ2-7, with 7 nucleotides matching TRBD2. DNA for the CDR3: TGTGCCAGCAGCTGGGGACTACCCACCTACGAGCAGTACTTC. Residues: CASSWGLPTYEQYF.